Below, 13 T cell receptor beta chains from the same sample are listed, as sequenced in a study of CD8+ T cells in alopecia areata. Extraction of RNA preceded its reverse transcription into cDNA, which served as the sequencing template. Method: immunoSEQ multiplex PCR; TCRdb's copy keeps in-frame clones and lacks some. The table includes 150,000 to 200,000 clones, roughly 60% detected once. Treatment of the sample: oral pan-JAK inhibitor, 5-10 mg twice daily. This material consisted of CD4+ T cells sorted from blood, taken at week 24, from a patient treated with tofacitinib. Receptors were obtained from a human donor with alopecia areata.

This clone showed up just a few times. The chain combines TRBV5-1 with TRBJ2-3, with unresolved D. This CDR3 contains 14 residues. V was pared by 0 bases and J by 3 bases, with 8 bases between. Germline V gives CDR1 SGHRS, CDR2 YFSETQ. The CDR3 coding sequence is TGCGCCAGCAGCTTGGGTCAGCCGACAGATACGCAGTATTTT. Its translation: CASSLGQPTDTQYF.

This clone appeared a few times. V gene TRBV4-3 combines with J gene TRBJ2-7, with 8 bases identical to TRBD1. There are 16 residues in the CDR3. V lost 7 bases and J lost 4; bases outside the gene matches: 15. Germline CDR1 and CDR2: LGHNA and YSLEER. The CDR3 protein is CASIGLDRDPFYEQYF. CDR3 nucleotides: TGCGCCAGCATCGGACTGGACAGGGATCCTTTTTACGAGCAGTACTTC.

The chain employs TRBV9 and TRBJ1-6; D not certain. CDR3 length: 12 residues. Per germline, CDR1 SGDLS and CDR2 YYNGEE. The V end was cut by 9 bases, the J end by 7 bases, with 11 bases between. CDR3 protein: CATPNGNSPLHF. As DNA, the CDR3 is TGTGCCACCCCCAACGGGAATTCACCCCTCCACTTT.

The table lists this clone with a few counts. The chain joins TRBV4-3 to TRBJ1-1; the match to TRBD1 covers 7 bases. This CDR3 has 17 amino acids. Germline V gene sequence: CDR1 LGHNA, CDR2 YSLEER. V lost 0 bases and J lost 1; bases outside the gene matches: 8. For the CDR3, the DNA is TGCGCCAGCAGCCAAGATGCCAGGGGGACAGAGAACACTGAAGCTTTCTTT. Its translation: CASSQDARGTENTEAFF.

The chain couples TRBV29-1 to TRBJ2-3, with 8 nucleotides matching TRBD1. Germline CDR1 is SQVTM and CDR2 is ANQGSEA. The CDR3 contains 13 residues. V gave up 4 bases and J gave up 5 bases; unmatched junction bases: 5. This CDR3 is CSVGDRNLDTQYF. The CDR3 bases are TGCAGCGTTGGGGACAGGAATTTAGATACGCAGTATTTT.

The J gene is TRBJ1-2, the V gene TRBV15; D unclear. The germline CDR1 and CDR2 sequences are LNHNV and YYDKDF (reference sequence). CDR3 length: 14 residues. Trimming removed 1 base from V and 4 bases from J, with 10 bases in between. The CDR3 DNA reads as TGTGCCACCAGCAGAGGAGGGCAGACCTATGGCTACACCTTC. This gives the protein CATSRGGQTYGYTF.

This clone was counted between two and nine times. This sequence joins TRBV5-1 and TRBJ2-1, with TRBD2 matching 7 bases. The CDR3 has 16 residues. Germline values: CDR1 SGHRS, CDR2 YFSETQ. Trimming took 4 bases from V and 5 from J; bases not matched to a gene: 12. The CDR3 here is CASSREGSGGNNEQFF. The CDR3 coding sequence is TGCGCCAGCAGCCGCGAGGGCTCCGGGGGGAACAATGAGCAGTTCTTC.

This rearrangement joins TRBV2 to TRBJ1-5; D remains ambiguous. CDR3 length: 13 amino acids. Deletions cut 4 bases from V and 4 bases from J, with 8 bases between. Per the germline V gene, CDR1 is SNHLY and CDR2 is FYNNEI. In nucleotides, the CDR3 is TGTGCCAGCAGTGCAGAACAGAATCAGCCCCAGCATTTT. Its protein product is CASSAEQNQPQHF.

This clone was seen only a few times. J is TRBJ1-4 and V is TRBV2; D call uncertain. The germline V gene encodes CDR1 SNHLY and CDR2 FYNNEI. The CDR3 sequence is 15 residues long. V was trimmed by 8 bases and J by 4 bases, leaving 17 bases between them. The CDR3 protein is CASRTSTAYNEKLFF. Here the CDR3 DNA reads TGTGCCAGCCGCACCTCTACCGCTTATAATGAAAAACTGTTTTTT.

This clone occurred a few times. This rearrangement joins TRBV7-2 to TRBJ2-6; 7 nucleotides match TRBD1. The CDR3 is made up of 15 amino acids. Germline V lookup: CDR1 SGHTA, CDR2 FQGNSA. Germline trimming cut 4 bases from V and 3 bases from J; bases unmatched to any gene: 3. Here the CDR3 reads CASSSGDSGANVLTF. The CDR3 DNA is TGTGCCAGCAGCTCCGGGGACAGTGGGGCCAACGTCCTGACTTTC. The whole variable domain, remainder taken from reference TRBV7-2 and TRBJ2-6, is GAGVSQSPSNKVTEKGKDVELRCDPISGHTALYWYRQSLGQGLEFLIYFQGNSAPDKSGLPSDRFSAERTGGSVSTLTIQRTQQEDSAVYLCASSSGDSGANVLTFGAGSRLTVL.

The chain couples TRBV2 to TRBJ2-6, with 9 bases identical to TRBD1. The CDR3 is 19 residues long. V lost 4 bases to trimming and J lost 1 base; unmatched junction nucleotides: 11. Germline CDR1 reads SNHLY; CDR2 reads FYNNEI. In nucleotides, the CDR3 is TGTGCCAGCAGTGCGGGGACAGGGATTATTTTGTCTGGGGCCAACGTCCTGACTTTC. Translating it yields CASSAGTGIILSGANVLTF.

V and J are TRBV27 and TRBJ1-5, with D unresolved. V was cut by 5 bases and J by 6 bases, with 11 bases left in between. The CDR3 extends over 13 amino acids. CDR1 and CDR2 (germline): MNHEY, SMNVEV (reference sequence). The CDR3 nucleotides read TGTGCCAGCAGTCCGAGCGCGGGTCAGCCCCAGCATTTT. Translation: CASSPSAGQPQHF.

The chain has TRBV7-2 and TRBJ1-2; a possible D gene is TRBD1 (5 bases). V was cut by 2 bases and J by 4 bases, with 11 bases left in between. This CDR3 has 14 amino acids. The germline V gene has CDR1 SGHTA and CDR2 FQGNSA. CDR3 in amino acids: CASSLSPQGYGYTF. Here the CDR3 DNA reads TGTGCCAGCAGCTTATCCCCCCAGGGCTATGGCTACACCTTC.